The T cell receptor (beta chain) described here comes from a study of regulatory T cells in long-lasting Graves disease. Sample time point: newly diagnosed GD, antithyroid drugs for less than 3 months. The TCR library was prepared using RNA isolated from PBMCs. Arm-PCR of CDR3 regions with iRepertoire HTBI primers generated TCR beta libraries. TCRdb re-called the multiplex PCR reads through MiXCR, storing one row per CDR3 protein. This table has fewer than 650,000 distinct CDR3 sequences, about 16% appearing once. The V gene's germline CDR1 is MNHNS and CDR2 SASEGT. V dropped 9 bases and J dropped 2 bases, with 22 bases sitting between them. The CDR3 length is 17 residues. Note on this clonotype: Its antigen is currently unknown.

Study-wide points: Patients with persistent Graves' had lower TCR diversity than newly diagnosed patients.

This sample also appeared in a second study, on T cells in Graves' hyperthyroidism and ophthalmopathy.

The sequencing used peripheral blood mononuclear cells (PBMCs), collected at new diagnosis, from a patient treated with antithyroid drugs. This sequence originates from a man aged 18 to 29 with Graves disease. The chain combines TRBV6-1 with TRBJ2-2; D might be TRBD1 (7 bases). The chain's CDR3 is CASAGQHYRINTGELFF. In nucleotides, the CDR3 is TGTGCCAGTGCGGGACAGCACTACAGGATAAACACCGGGGAGCTGTTTTTT.